A selection of T cell receptor beta chains follows, all from one sample in a study of blood T cell repertoires in COVID-19. Profiling relied on immunoSEQ multiplex PCR, and the TCRdb table lists in-frame clones only, not all of them. The sample shows about 150,000 clones, around 81% of them seen only once. Sequenced: peripheral blood. The receptors originated from a woman in her sixties or seventies with active or convalescent COVID-19. Each CDR3 is given with its conserved first and last residue. Each record gives: V gene, J gene, clone size, D gene, CDR3 DNA, CDR3 protein. D genes are given only for firm matches. For some rows the clone size is stated as once, few or many, or as a class when expanded; others skip it.

TRBV5-1,TRBJ2-4,NA,NA,TGCGCCAGCAGCCCCGACAGGCTAAAACCGGGCATTCAGTACTTC,CASSPDRLKPGIQYF
TRBV7-2,TRBJ1-1,once,TRBD1,TGTGCCAGCAGCTCCGCGACAGGGCCCGGCACTGAAGCTTTCTTT,CASSSATGPGTEAFF
TRBV6-2/TRBV6-3,TRBJ2-2,NA,NA,TGTGCCAGCAGTTACGGTGGCCGAGGGAACACCGGGGAGCTGTTTTTT,CASSYGGRGNTGELFF
TRBV28,TRBJ1-2,once,TRBD1,TGTGCCAGCAGTTCCCCTGGGGGACAGGGCTATGGCTACACCTTC,CASSSPGGQGYGYTF
TRBV5-4,TRBJ1-2,NA,TRBD1,TGTGCCAGCAGCCCGGGACAGGGGTATGGCTACACCTTC,CASSPGQGYGYTF
TRBV6-5,TRBJ1-5,once,NA,TGTGCCAGCAGTTCAAAACACGAAGATAGGGGTCAGCCCCAGCATTTT,CASSSKHEDRGQPQHF
TRBV20-1,TRBJ1-6,NA,TRBD1,TGCAGTGCTAGTACCCCGGGACAGGATAATTCACCCCTCCACTTT,CSASTPGQDNSPLHF
TRBV4-1,TRBJ2-2,NA,NA,TGCGCCAGCAGCCAAGGCACAAGCGGACCCTACACCGGGGAGCTGTTTTTT,CASSQGTSGPYTGELFF
TRBV4-2,TRBJ1-1,NA,NA,TGTGCCAGCAGCCAATCCGCCCGGGAGAACACTGAAGCTTTCTTT,CASSQSARENTEAFF
TRBV4-3,TRBJ2-1,NA,TRBD2,TGCGCCAGCAGCCAAGGGAGCGGGAGTTTGAATGAGCAGTTCTTC,CASSQGSGSLNEQFF
TRBV11-3,TRBJ1-6,NA,NA,TGTGCCAGCAGCTTTAATCGTATTTCACCCCTCCACTTT,CASSFNRISPLHF
TRBV2,TRBJ2-2,NA,TRBD1,TGTGCCAGCAGCCGGGACAGGGTTGACCAGCTCCGGGCCGGGGAGCTGTTTTTT,CASSRDRVDQLRAGELFF
TRBV7-9,TRBJ2-2,NA,NA,TGTGCCAGCAGCTTTAGTGGGGGCCTTAACACCGGGGAGCTGTTTTTT,CASSFSGGLNTGELFF
TRBV7-2,TRBJ2-3,NA,TRBD2,TGTGCCAGCAGCCCATCTAGCGGGAGGGCCACAGATACGCAGTATTTT,CASSPSSGRATDTQYF
TRBV7-9,TRBJ2-1,NA,NA,TGTGCCAGCAGCCCCCCCGGGTCCGGGTACAATGAGCAGTTCTTC,CASSPPGSGYNEQFF
TRBV2,TRBJ1-6,few,TRBD1,TGTGCCAGCAGCCCACAGGGGGGGGATTCACCCCTCCACTTT,CASSPQGGDSPLHF
TRBV21-1,TRBJ1-1,NA,NA,TGTGCCAGCAGTCCCGGACAGGGGACTTTCTTT,CASSPGQGTFF
TRBV19,TRBJ2-6,NA,NA,TGTGCCAGTAGTAATATTTTTGGACTAAGCTCTGGGGCCAACGTCCTGACTTTC,CASSNIFGLSSGANVLTF
TRBV7-9,TRBJ2-1,NA,NA,TGTGCCAGCAGCCCTATATCCAATGAGCAGTTCTTC,CASSPISNEQFF
TRBV6-6,TRBJ2-5,NA,TRBD2,TGTGCCAGCAGTTACTCGCCGGGACTCGGGGGGGAGACCCAGTACTTC,CASSYSPGLGGETQYF
TRBV6-6,TRBJ2-7,NA,TRBD1,TGTGCCAGCAGTTACTCCCCGGACAGGGCCTACGAGCAGTACTTC,CASSYSPDRAYEQYF
TRBV3-1/TRBV3-2,TRBJ1-5,few,TRBD1,TGTGCCAGCAGCCAAGGGTCTGGGACAGGGGGCGATCAGCCCCAGCATTTT,CASSQGSGTGGDQPQHF
TRBV10-3,TRBJ1-6,NA,NA,TGTGCCATCAGTCTCGAAACTATCAATTCACCCCTCCACTTT,CAISLETINSPLHF
TRBV3-1/TRBV3-2,TRBJ1-3,once,TRBD1,TGTGCCAGCAGCCCCCGGGGCCTGACAGGGACTGGAAACACCATATATTTT,CASSPRGLTGTGNTIYF
TRBV28,TRBJ1-1,NA,NA,TGTGCCAGCAGTTTCCCTCGGGCCGGAGGAGCTTTCTTT,CASSFPRAGGAFF
TRBV5-6,TRBJ1-2,NA,TRBD1,TGTGCCAGCAGCGTGGGACAGGGGACTTATGGCTACACCTTC,CASSVGQGTYGYTF
TRBV6-6,TRBJ1-6,NA,NA,TGTGCCAGCAGTTACACGAGGGTTTCTTGGTCCTCACCCCTCCACTTT,CASSYTRVSWSSPLHF
TRBV28,TRBJ1-1,NA,NA,TGTGCCAGCAGTTTATGGTCGTTGGGGGGGCCCGGAAACACTGAAGCTTTCTTT,CASSLWSLGGPGNTEAFF
TRBV2,TRBJ2-7,NA,TRBD2,TGTGCCAGCAGTGTATTAGCGGGAGAAAGGTACGAGCAGTACTTC,CASSVLAGERYEQYF
TRBV7-2,TRBJ2-3,NA,NA,TGTGCCAGCAGCTTAGTGCACAGCCACACAGATACGCAGTATTTT,CASSLVHSHTDTQYF
TRBV7-9,TRBJ2-5,NA,NA,TGTGCCAGCAGCTTGGGGCTAGGGCCCCAAGAGACCCAGTACTTC,CASSLGLGPQETQYF
TRBV12-3/TRBV12-4,TRBJ1-5,NA,NA,TGTGCCAGCAGCCTTAATCAGCCCCAGCATTTT,CASSLNQPQHF